The 22 T cell receptor beta chains presented below share a single source sample, sequenced in a study of shared clonotypes between healthy human individuals. Naivety among CD8 cells was defined by CD45RO negativity and positive CCR7 selection, thereby excluding terminally differentiated effector memory CD45RA+ cells. Here immunoSEQ multiplex PCR was the method, and the copy in TCRdb shows in-frame clones only, minus some. The table shows millions of clones, with less than 95% occurring only once. Input material: naive CD8+ T cells sorted from blood. All receptors derive from a man younger than 35 in good health.

This clone is a singleton in its sample. In the same sample, other DNA sequences code for this CDR3. This chain joins TRBV19 and TRBJ2-7; D may be TRBD1 (6 bases). V was trimmed by 4 bases and J by 1 base, leaving 8 bases between them. Germline V CDR1 and CDR2: LNHDA, SQIVND (reference sequence). The CDR3 has 13 residues. The CDR3: CASSNRVSYEQYF. Here the CDR3 DNA reads TGTGCCAGTAGTAACAGGGTTTCCTACGAGCAGTACTTC. The complete variable domain, with remaining parts taken from reference TRBV19 and TRBJ2-7, reads DGGITQSPKYLFRKEGQNVTLSCEQNLNHDAMYWYRQDPGQGLRLIYYSQIVNDFQKGDIAEGYSVSREKKESFPLTVTSAQKNPTAFYLCASSNRVSYEQYFGPGTRLTVT.

The chain carries TRBV4-3 and TRBJ2-3, with 10 positions matching TRBD2. Trimming removed 0 bases from V and 1 base from J; junction bases left unmatched: 4. The CDR3 is 17 amino acids. Germline CDR1 reads LGHNA; CDR2 reads YSLEER. The CDR3 is CASSQDGTSGGTDTQYF. CDR3 bases: TGCGCCAGCAGCCAAGATGGTACTAGCGGGGGCACAGATACGCAGTATTTT.

V is TRBV11-2 and J is TRBJ2-7; D ambiguous. Germline loops: CDR1 SGHAT, CDR2 FQNNGV. V was trimmed by 0 bases and J by 0 bases, leaving 12 bases between them. This CDR3 spans 16 amino acids. CDR3 nucleotides: TGTGCCAGCAGCTTAGATGTCCCGTCGGTCTCCTACGAGCAGTACTTC. It encodes CASSLDVPSVSYEQYF.

Worth noting for this clone: Other DNA sequences in this sample translate to the same CDR3. The chain is built from TRBV27 and TRBJ1-1; D gene uncertain. In germline, CDR1 is MNHEY, CDR2 SMNVEV (reference sequence). The CDR3 spans 13 residues. The germline V and J ends were trimmed by 2 bases and 3 bases, with 7 bases remaining between them. The CDR3 DNA follows: TGTGCCAGCAGTTTAGGTAGGGACACTGAAGCTTTCTTT. Its translation is CASSLGRDTEAFF.

CDR3 nucleotide sequence: TGTGCCAGCAGCGCTGGGACTAGCGTCTCCTACGAGCAGTACTTC. Translating it yields CASSAGTSVSYEQYF. The chain carries TRBV9 and TRBJ2-7; 10 nucleotides align to TRBD2. The CDR3 extends over 15 amino acids. Germline CDR1 reads SGDLS; CDR2 reads YYNGEE. J was trimmed by 0 bases and V by 3 bases; bases with no gene match: 3.

The chain joins TRBV7-3 to TRBJ2-1, with 8 nucleotides matching TRBD2. The germline V gene encodes CDR1 SGHTA and CDR2 FQGTGA. This CDR3 comprises 16 residues. V lost 5 bases and J lost 3; bases outside the gene matches: 9. CDR3 nucleotides: TGTGCCAGCAGCCCTTTAACGGGGGGGTACTACAATGAGCAGTTCTTC. Amino acid sequence: CASSPLTGGYYNEQFF.

V gene TRBV19 combines with J gene TRBJ1-2, with D possibly TRBD1 on 5 matching bases. The CDR3 runs to 12 residues. V lost 7 bases, J lost 6 bases, and 12 bases lay in between. Germline V gives CDR1 LNHDA, CDR2 SQIVND (reference sequence). The CDR3 DNA reads as TGTGCCAGTATGGGCCAGGGCCATGGCTACACCTTC. It is translated as CASMGQGHGYTF.

The chain is built from TRBV27 and TRBJ1-1; D is possibly TRBD1 (5 bases). The germline CDR1 and CDR2 sequences are MNHEY and SMNVEV (reference sequence). The ends were cut back, 3 bases at V and 1 base at J, with 9 bases in the middle. The CDR3 runs to 14 residues. This CDR3 reads CASSFIGGNTEAFF. In DNA form, the CDR3 reads TGTGCCAGCAGTTTTATTGGGGGGAACACTGAAGCTTTCTTT.

Regarding this clone: Other DNA sequences in this sample translate to the same CDR3. The rearrangement uses TRBV4-1 and TRBJ2-7; 9 nucleotides match TRBD1. V shed 0 bases and J 0 bases; nucleotides not matched to a gene: 0. There are 15 residues in the CDR3. The germline CDR1 and CDR2 sequences are MGHRA and YSYEKL. The CDR3 DNA is TGCGCCAGCAGCCAAGAGACAGGGGGCTCCTACGAGCAGTACTTC. It encodes CASSQETGGSYEQYF.

The V call is TRBV6-5, the J call TRBJ2-2; D is possibly TRBD2 (6 bases). Germline loops: CDR1 MNHEY, CDR2 SVGAGI. Trimming left V 6 bases short and J 4 bases short, with 12 bases between. This CDR3 is 14 amino acids long. CDR3 residues: CASSDGTSTGELFF. The CDR3 nucleotides are TGTGCCAGCAGCGACGGGACTTCCACCGGGGAGCTGTTTTTT.

The J gene is TRBJ1-4, the V gene TRBV11-2; D ambiguous. This CDR3 comprises 15 residues. Germline CDR1 and CDR2: SGHAT and FQNNGV. V lost 1 base and J 8 bases, leaving 14 bases between the germline ends. This CDR3 reads CASSLAYDLGEKLFF. CDR3 sequence (DNA): TGTGCCAGCAGCTTAGCCTACGATCTGGGAGAAAAACTGTTTTTT.

Concerning this clone itself: No DNA is shown, since the ends of the CDR3 on it are uncertain; the CDR3 is the one TCRdb lists. The chain's CDR3 is CASSQSSGQYTEAFF. The rearrangement links TRBV4-2 to TRBJ1-1. Per germline, CDR1 LGHNA and CDR2 YNFKEQ. The CDR3 region is 15 residues in length, termini included.

J is TRBJ2-7 and V is TRBV27; D remains ambiguous. The germline V gene has CDR1 MNHEY and CDR2 SMNVEV (reference sequence). This CDR3 contains 13 residues. Trimming took off 4 bases at V and 2 bases at J, with 9 bases between the two ends. This CDR3 is CASSSWPPYEQYF. As DNA, the CDR3 is TGTGCCAGCAGTTCATGGCCCCCCTACGAGCAGTACTTC.

The chain combines TRBV11-2 with TRBJ2-7, with 7 bases fitting TRBD2. J was trimmed by 2 bases and V by 5 bases; bases with no gene match: 9. CDR3 length equals 15 residues. The germline V gene encodes CDR1 SGHAT and CDR2 FQNNGV. The CDR3 nucleotides read TGTGCCAGCAGCCAGTATGGGGAGGGGCCCTACGAGCAGTACTTC. Protein: CASSQYGEGPYEQYF.

The CDR3: CASSQDGGPGPSSYNEQFF. DNA for the CDR3: TGCGCCAGCAGCCAAGACGGCGGTCCAGGCCCGAGCTCCTACAATGAGCAGTTCTTC. The V and J genes are TRBV4-3 and TRBJ2-1; no clear D gene. Trimming stripped 0 bases from V and 0 bases from J, with 18 bases between. The CDR3 extends over 19 amino acids. CDR1 is LGHNA and CDR2 is YSLEER in the germline V gene.

This clone has a single count. The chain is built from TRBV4-3 and TRBJ2-3, with TRBD2 as a possible D gene (6 bases). The CDR3 sequence is 16 residues long. Looked up from germline, CDR1 is LGHNA and CDR2 is YSLEER. Trimming took 5 bases from V and 4 from J, leaving 19 bases between them. The CDR3 DNA is TGCGCCAGCAGCGGTCTCACCGGCGGGGCGGCAGATACGCAGTATTTT. Translating it yields CASSGLTGGAADTQYF.

This clone was detected only once. The genes are TRBV27 and TRBJ1-4, with D unresolved. The CDR3 sequence is 15 residues long. The V end was cut by 1 base, the J end by 10 bases, with 16 bases between. The V gene's germline CDR1 is MNHEY and CDR2 SMNVEV (reference sequence). CDR3 residues: CASSLLGPGAGKLFF. Written as DNA, the CDR3 is TGTGCCAGCAGTTTATTGGGTCCGGGCGCGGGAAAACTGTTTTTT.

The chain carries TRBV10-3 and TRBJ1-2; the match to TRBD1 covers 8 bases. Trimming removed 9 bases from V and 8 bases from J; junction bases left unmatched: 8. The CDR3 runs to 12 residues. The germline V gene has CDR1 ENHRY and CDR2 SYGVKD. CDR3 in DNA: TGTGCCATGAGGACAGGGACGAGGGGCTACACCTTC. Its protein product is CAMRTGTRGYTF.

The V call is TRBV9, the J call TRBJ2-2, with D maybe TRBD1 (5 bases). The germline CDR1 and CDR2 sequences are SGDLS and YYNGEE. With 0 bases removed from V and 8 bases from J, the gap between germline ends came to 11 bases. The CDR3 loop spans 14 amino acids. The CDR3 DNA is TGTGCCAGCAGCGTAGAACAGGTCATGGGGGAGCTGTTTTTT. It yields the protein CASSVEQVMGELFF.

The rearrangement links TRBV2 to TRBJ1-3, with 7 bases identical to TRBD1. The germline V gene has CDR1 SNHLY and CDR2 FYNNEI. This CDR3 has 16 residues. The ends lost 5 bases at V and 0 bases at J; junction bases unmatched: 7. This chain's CDR3 is CASSPGTESSGNTIYF. CDR3 in DNA: TGTGCCAGCAGTCCGGGGACAGAATCCTCTGGAAACACCATATATTTT. Full variable domain (remainder filled in from reference TRBV2 and TRBJ1-3): EPEVTQTPSHQVTQMGQEVILRCVPISNHLYFYWYRQILGQKVEFLVSFYNNEISEKSEIFDDQFSVERPDGSNFTLKIRSTKLEDSAMYFCASSPGTESSGNTIYFGEGSWLTVV.

The V gene is TRBV4-1, the J gene TRBJ1-1; D call uncertain. The CDR3 length is 13 residues. The germline V and J ends were trimmed by 5 bases and 1 base, with 8 bases remaining between them. Germline V gene sequence: CDR1 MGHRA, CDR2 YSYEKL. CDR3 DNA sequence: TGCGCCAGCAGCAATGAAAGGAACACTGAAGCTTTCTTT. As protein: CASSNERNTEAFF.

This chain uses TRBV5-5 with TRBJ2-7; no firm D call. V was shortened by 3 bases and J by 4 bases, with 11 bases between the two germline ends. The CDR3 is 13 residues long. CDR1 is SGHKS and CDR2 is YYEKEE in the germline V gene (reference sequence). The CDR3 region is CASSSYTPYEQYF. Here the CDR3 DNA reads TGTGCCAGCAGCTCCTACACACCATACGAGCAGTACTTC. The variable domain in full, completed from reference TRBV5-5 and TRBJ2-7, reads DAGVTQSPTHLIKTRGQQVTLRCSPISGHKSVSWYQQVLGQGPQFIFQYYEKEERGRGNFPDRFSARQFPNYSSELNVNALLLGDSALYLCASSSYTPYEQYFGPGTRLTVT.